This TCR beta chain was captured in a study of molecular identifiers for immune sequencing clone quantification. With RNA at 10%, 30% or 50%, naive CD8 libraries came from approximately 20,000 to 1,000,000 sorted cells. This clonotype has at least ten counts. Its antigen is not known. TCRdb redid the calling of the PCR reads with MiXCR, one entry per CDR3 protein. The sample gives just under 650,000 distinct CDR3 sequences, approximately 20% of which show up once; roughly 0.83% is in the top ten. Trimming took off 0 bases at V and 4 bases at J, with 9 bases between the two ends. The CDR3 covers 15 residues. Germline-derived CDR1 and CDR2 are SGHDN and FVKESK. Findings and caveats of the study: For effector cells, clones above 20 RNA copies held over 97% of molecules; for naive cells, under 1%.

The sequenced sample consisted of naive CD8+ T cells from blood, with Jurkat cell RNA spiked in. Described subset: FACS-sorted CD8+CD4-CCR7+CD45RA+ naive T cells. The genes are TRBV14 and TRBJ1-4; D not certain. The TCR comes from a human donor in good health. Some libraries in this study had Jurkat cell RNA spiked in. CDR3 region: CASSQEAVNNEKLFF. The CDR3, as DNA: TGTGCCAGCAGCCAAGAGGCGGTAAATAATGAAAAACTGTTTTTT.